Following are 10 T cell receptor beta chains from one sample sequenced in a study of T cell responses to AZD1222 COVID-19 vaccine. This table comes from immunoSEQ multiplex PCR, and its TCRdb copy is limited to in-frame clones, with some not included. The table lists more than 85,000 clones, approximately 82% of them singletons. The sequences come from peripheral blood, collected on day 0 of AZD1222 vaccination. The source is an adult in good health.

V gene TRBV15 combines with J gene TRBJ1-1; D is undetermined. This CDR3 comprises 13 residues. Trimming left V 11 bases short and J 0 bases short, with 13 bases between. From germline, CDR1 is LNHNV and CDR2 YYDKDF (reference sequence). CDR3 region: CAQLAPMNTEAFF. CDR3 nucleotides: TGTGCCCAGCTAGCCCCCATGAACACTGAAGCTTTCTTT.

The CDR3 bases are TGTGCCAGCAGTGCTAGCGGTTTCACAGATACGCAGTATTTT. It specifies CASSASGFTDTQYF. This chain joins TRBV2 and TRBJ2-3; 7 bases are a match to TRBD2. The CDR3 extends over 14 amino acids. V trimming: 4 bases; J trimming: 2 bases; junction bases outside the gene matches: 3. Germline CDR1 reads SNHLY; CDR2 reads FYNNEI. Full variable domain (outside the CDR3, taken from reference TRBV2 and TRBJ2-3): EPEVTQTPSHQVTQMGQEVILRCVPISNHLYFYWYRQILGQKVEFLVSFYNNEISEKSEIFDDQFSVERPDGSNFTLKIRSTKLEDSAMYFCASSASGFTDTQYFGPGTRLTVL.

This clone appeared a single time. This CDR3 is CASSLGLGTDTQYF. CDR3 DNA: TGCGCCAGCAGCTTGGGACTCGGCACAGATACGCAGTATTTT. V gene TRBV5-1 combines with J gene TRBJ2-3, with no clear D. Trimming left V 0 bases short and J 1 base short, with 6 bases between. The CDR3 extends over 14 amino acids. The germline V gene has CDR1 SGHRS and CDR2 YFSETQ.

The chain combines TRBV18 with TRBJ2-1; 9 bases are a match to TRBD1. J gave up 4 bases and V 4 bases, and 8 bases lay outside the gene matches. CDR1 is KGHSH, CDR2 LQKENI, per germline. CDR3 length: 16 amino acids. The CDR3 protein is CASSLQKGQGYNEQFF. CDR3 DNA: TGTGCCAGCTCACTCCAAAAGGGACAGGGTTACAATGAGCAGTTCTTC.

V gene TRBV5-1 combines with J gene TRBJ2-2; D is perhaps TRBD1 (5 bases). Germline lookup yields CDR1 SGHRS and CDR2 YFSETQ. V lost 0 bases, J lost 4 bases, and 10 bases lay in between. The CDR3 runs 15 residues. CDR3 residues: CASSLGTSFTGELFF. In nucleotides, the CDR3 is TGCGCCAGCAGCTTGGGGACATCTTTCACCGGGGAGCTGTTTTTT. Filled out from reference TRBV5-1 and TRBJ2-2, the complete variable domain reads KAGVTQTPRYLIKTRGQQVTLSCSPISGHRSVSWYQQTPGQGLQFLFEYFSETQRNKGNFPGRFSGRQFSNSRSEMNVSTLELGDSALYLCASSLGTSFTGELFFGEGSRLTVL.

This chain uses TRBV21-1 with TRBJ2-1; no DNA check was done on the table's D call, TRBD2. TRBV21-1 is termed a pseudogene. The CDR3 runs 11 residues. The CDR3 DNA reads as TGTGCCAGCAGCAAAGTAGATGAGCAGTTCTTC. The encoded protein is CASSKVDEQFF.

The chain links TRBV28 to TRBJ2-7; D is perhaps TRBD1 or TRBD2 (5 bases each). Germline-derived CDR1 and CDR2 are MDHEN and SYDVKM. This CDR3 has 14 residues. Deletions cut 3 bases from V and 5 bases from J, with 14 bases between. In DNA, the CDR3 is TGTGCCAGCAGTTTCTCTGGGGGAAGGAACGAGCAGTACTTC. This gives the protein CASSFSGGRNEQYF.

This sequence joins TRBV5-1 and TRBJ2-5, with D unclear. Deletions cut 3 bases from V and 0 bases from J, with 3 bases between. The CDR3 loop spans 12 amino acids. The germline V gene has CDR1 SGHRS and CDR2 YFSETQ. The CDR3 bases are TGCGCCAGCAGCTCGAACCAAGAGACCCAGTACTTC. Translated: CASSSNQETQYF. The whole variable domain, filled in from reference TRBV5-1 and TRBJ2-5, reads KAGVTQTPRYLIKTRGQQVTLSCSPISGHRSVSWYQQTPGQGLQFLFEYFSETQRNKGNFPGRFSGRQFSNSRSEMNVSTLELGDSALYLCASSSNQETQYFGPGTRLLVL.

The rearrangement links TRBV10-3 to TRBJ2-1; D gene unclear. Deletions cut 7 bases from V and 4 bases from J, with 8 bases between. The germline gives CDR1 ENHRY, CDR2 SYGVKD. CDR3 length: 12 amino acids. The CDR3 sequence is CAIKEAYNEQFF. DNA for the CDR3: TGTGCCATCAAGGAAGCATACAATGAGCAGTTCTTC.

The chain carries TRBV9 and TRBJ2-5, with 12 bases matching TRBD2. CDR3 length equals 16 residues. The V segment lost 0 bases and the J segment 4 bases; nucleotides outside the gene matches: 4. Germline CDR1 is SGDLS and CDR2 is YYNGEE. This chain's CDR3 is CASSVGTSGNRETQYF. The CDR3 DNA sequence: TGTGCCAGCAGCGTAGGGACTAGCGGGAATCGAGAGACCCAGTACTTC.